Below are 27 T cell receptor beta chains sequenced from a single sample in a study of blood T cells in healthy people across ages. For the second PCR, which ran for roughly 6 to 11 cycles, a sample-barcoded 5' primer and a J-beta primer mix were used. From the 5' RACE reads, TCRdb called clonotypes with MiXCR, one entry per CDR3 protein. Of about 1.8 million distinct CDR3 sequences listed, around half are singletons. Input material: blood. These receptors came from a woman in her forties in good health.

V is TRBV5-1 and J is TRBJ2-3; TRBD1 matches 8 bases. V trimming: 0 bases; J trimming: 5 bases; junction bases outside the gene matches: 8. Germline lookup yields CDR1 SGHRS and CDR2 YFSETQ. The CDR3 totals 16 residues. CDR3 region: CASSLASDRVLDTQYF. The CDR3 DNA reads as TGCGCCAGCAGCTTGGCCTCGGACAGGGTCTTAGATACGCAGTATTTT.

The chain links TRBV10-2 to TRBJ1-2; no reliable D call. This CDR3 is 14 amino acids long. Trimming pared 3 bases from V and 0 bases from J, leaving 8 bases between. Germline V CDR1 and CDR2: WSHSY, SAAADI. CDR3 sequence: CASSEGRTNYGYTF. The CDR3 DNA sequence: TGCGCCAGCAGTGAAGGCAGGACTAACTATGGCTACACCTTC.

The chain links TRBV29-1 to TRBJ2-7, with 10 positions matching TRBD2. The CDR3 has 14 residues. CDR1 is SQVTM, CDR2 ANQGSEA, per germline. V lost 3 bases and J lost 7; bases outside the gene matches: 9. This CDR3 is CSVDLAGAYNEQYF. The CDR3 coding sequence is TGCAGCGTTGATCTAGCGGGGGCCTACAATGAGCAGTACTTC.

The chain couples TRBV6-2 or TRBV6-3 to TRBJ1-1; 8 positions agree with TRBD1. The junction had 9 bases not matched to a gene; V was cut back by 6 bases and J by 3 bases. The germline CDR1 and CDR2 sequences are MNHEY and SVGEGT. This CDR3 region has 15 residues. This CDR3 is CASRPVGQGYTEAFF. DNA of the CDR3: TGTGCCAGCAGACCCGTAGGACAGGGCTACACTGAAGCTTTCTTT.

The V call is TRBV4-3, the J call TRBJ1-4, with TRBD1 matching over 7 bases. Trimming took 1 base from V and 8 from J; bases not matched to a gene: 10. Per germline, CDR1 LGHNA and CDR2 YSLEER. CDR3 length: 16 residues. The chain's CDR3 is CASSQVWGRGGEKLFF. The DNA for the CDR3 is TGCGCCAGCAGCCAAGTTTGGGGCAGGGGGGGAGAAAAACTGTTTTTT.

In this sample, this clonotype turned up a few times. The chain is built from TRBV2 and TRBJ1-5; TRBD1 agrees at 8 bases. The CDR3 is 15 residues long. Germline assignment: CDR1 SNHLY and CDR2 FYNNEI. V shed 6 bases, J shed 2 bases, and the junction held 6 bases outside the gene matches. The CDR3 DNA sequence: TGTGCCAGCAGAGGGGACAGGCAGCGCAATCAGCCCCAGCATTTT. Its translation is CASRGDRQRNQPQHF.

This clonotype was counted a few times. This chain uses TRBV20-1 with TRBJ2-3; D gene unclear. The CDR3 consists of 12 residues. V shed 3 bases and J shed 4 bases, with 8 bases lying between them. Germline V CDR1 and CDR2: DFQATT, SNEGSKA (reference sequence). CDR3 loop: CSASLQSDTQYF. In DNA form, the CDR3 reads TGCAGTGCTAGTCTACAATCAGATACGCAGTATTTT.

This clonotype was observed a handful of times. The V call is TRBV28, the J call TRBJ2-3; maybe TRBD2 (5 bases). Trimming removed 6 bases from V and 3 bases from J, with 7 bases in between. Germline CDR1 reads MDHEN; CDR2 reads SYDVKM. This CDR3 is built from 12 residues. CDR3 loop: CASRGETDTQYF. CDR3 nucleotides: TGTGCCAGCAGGGGAGAAACAGATACGCAGTATTTT.

V gene TRBV6-5 combines with J gene TRBJ1-1; TRBD1 aligns across 9 bases. CDR1 and CDR2 from the germline V gene are MNHEY and SVGAGI. Germline trimming cut 6 bases from V and 6 bases from J; bases unmatched to any gene: 2. This CDR3 has 12 amino acids. CDR3 sequence: CASRGQGSEAFF. CDR3 in DNA: TGTGCCAGCAGGGGACAGGGATCTGAAGCTTTCTTT.

This clonotype was counted a few times. This chain connects TRBV7-2 to TRBJ2-7; a weak D match, TRBD2 (6 bases). This CDR3 has 13 amino acids. Germline V gene data show CDR1 as SGHTA and CDR2 as FQGNSA. The V end lost 5 bases, the J end lost 3 bases, and 11 bases lay between the germline ends. The DNA for the CDR3 is TGTGCCAGCAGCGTGGGGGGTATCTACGAGCAGTACTTC. It yields the protein CASSVGGIYEQYF.

The CDR3 DNA follows: TGTGCCAGCAGCCATCGCGGGACTCAGACGAAAGAGACCCAGTACTTC. Its protein is CASSHRGTQTKETQYF. The chain is built from TRBV3-1 and TRBJ2-5; maybe TRBD2 (6 bases). V was clipped by 3 bases and J by 3 bases, with 17 bases between them. Germline-derived CDR1 and CDR2 are LGHDT and YNNKEL (reference sequence). This CDR3 has 16 amino acids.

V and J are TRBV7-9 and TRBJ2-4; weak D call: TRBD2 (6 bases). The CDR3 runs to 13 residues. V gave up 8 bases and J gave up 0 bases, with 8 bases separating them. Looked up from germline, CDR1 is SEHNR and CDR2 is FQNEAQ (reference sequence). The CDR3 region is CASLALAKNIQYF. Written as DNA, the CDR3 is TGTGCCAGCCTAGCGTTAGCCAAAAACATTCAGTACTTC. The complete variable domain, with remaining parts taken from reference TRBV7-9 and TRBJ2-4, reads DTGVSQNPRHKITKRGQNVTFRCDPISEHNRLYWYRQTLGQGPEFLTYFQNEAQLEKSRLLSDRFSAERPKGSFSTLEIQRTEQGDSAMYLCASLALAKNIQYFGAGTRLSVL.

The V call is TRBV6-5, the J call TRBJ1-2, with no clear D. The CDR3 loop spans 18 amino acids. From germline, CDR1 is MNHEY and CDR2 SVGAGI. Trimming shortened V by 0 bases and J by 5 bases, and 22 bases separated the two germline ends. The CDR3 DNA sequence: TGTGCCAGCAGTTACTCGCCGACTCCCCTGGAACAAGCATATGGCTACACCTTC. As protein: CASSYSPTPLEQAYGYTF.

The chain couples TRBV2 to TRBJ1-4, with 8 bases matching TRBD1. The CDR3 runs 15 residues. In germline, CDR1 is SNHLY, CDR2 FYNNEI. With V trimmed by 6 bases and J by 5 bases, 8 bases remained unmatched. The CDR3: CASSGRGLGNEKLFF. The CDR3 DNA follows: TGTGCCAGCAGCGGCAGGGGGCTTGGGAATGAAAAACTGTTTTTT.

V and J are TRBV20-1 and TRBJ1-2, with 7 nucleotides matching TRBD1. The length of the CDR3 is 14 residues. CDR1 and CDR2 (germline): DFQATT, SNEGSKA (reference sequence). CDR3 nucleotides: TGCAGGTCGGGTACTACAGGGGCCCACTATGGCTACACCTTC. This sequence encodes CRSGTTGAHYGYTF.

This clonotype has only a few counts. The rearrangement uses TRBV15 and TRBJ2-3; unclear D gene. The V end lost 1 base, the J end lost 0 bases, and 5 bases lay between the germline ends. Germline CDR1 is LNHNV and CDR2 is YYDKDF (reference sequence). This CDR3 has 14 amino acids. This chain's CDR3 is CATSRGESTDTQYF. The CDR3 bases are TGTGCCACCAGCAGAGGGGAAAGCACAGATACGCAGTATTTT.

This clonotype was counted between two and nine times. The chain carries TRBV7-9 and TRBJ2-7; D gene uncertain. This CDR3 contains 14 residues. Trimming removed 5 bases at V and 0 bases at J, with 11 bases between. Germline loops: CDR1 SEHNR, CDR2 FQNEAQ (reference sequence). DNA of the CDR3: TGTGCCAGCAGCAAGGCGTCGCTCTCCTACGAGCAGTACTTC. Its translation is CASSKASLSYEQYF.

V and J are TRBV3-1 and TRBJ2-3; D remains ambiguous. Germline loops: CDR1 LGHDT, CDR2 YNNKEL (reference sequence). V lost 2 bases and J lost 2, with 5 bases in between. This CDR3 comprises 13 residues. In DNA, the CDR3 is TGTGCCAGCAGCCAATCTCCCACAGATACGCAGTATTTT. It translates to CASSQSPTDTQYF.

J is TRBJ2-1 and V is TRBV6-1, with D possibly TRBD1 on 5 matching bases. V gave up 7 bases and J gave up 12 bases, with 19 bases separating them. Germline V CDR1 and CDR2: MNHNS, SASEGT. The CDR3 extends over 13 amino acids. CDR3: CASNRTPDRGQFF. For the CDR3, the DNA is TGTGCCAGCAACCGGACCCCAGACAGAGGGCAGTTCTTC.

This rearrangement joins TRBV7-2 to TRBJ1-1; no definite D call. CDR3 length: 12 residues. The germline CDR1 and CDR2 sequences are SGHTA and FQGNSA. V lost 5 bases to trimming and J lost 4 bases, with 8 bases between them. The DNA of the CDR3 is TGTGCCAGCAGCCCGCGTCGCACTGAAGCTTTCTTT. Protein sequence: CASSPRRTEAFF.

The gene calls are TRBV20-1 and TRBJ2-6; D remains ambiguous. Germline V gene data show CDR1 as DFQATT and CDR2 as SNEGSKA (reference sequence). V was clipped by 1 base and J by 1 base, with 5 bases between them. The length of the CDR3 is 14 residues. The CDR3 nucleotides are TGCAGTGCTAGAGCGGTATCTGGGGCCAACGTCCTGACTTTC. It specifies CSARAVSGANVLTF.

The chain couples TRBV27 to TRBJ2-1; 14 nucleotides match TRBD2. V shed 5 bases and J 9 bases; nucleotides not matched to a gene: 12. The CDR3 length is 17 residues. The germline gives CDR1 MNHEY, CDR2 SMNVEV (reference sequence). This chain's CDR3 is CASSPERLAGGPSEQFF. In DNA, the CDR3 is TGTGCCAGCAGTCCAGAGCGACTAGCGGGGGGGCCGAGTGAGCAGTTCTTC.

J is TRBJ1-1 and V is TRBV7-8; D is ambiguous. V gave up 1 base and J gave up 0 bases, with 9 bases separating them. This CDR3 region has 15 residues. Germline V CDR1 and CDR2: SGHVS, FQNEAQ. The CDR3 reads CASSLGQTLNTEAFF. As DNA, the CDR3 is TGTGCCAGCAGCTTAGGCCAGACTCTGAACACTGAAGCTTTCTTT.

The chain employs TRBV11-2 and TRBJ2-5; D not resolved. CDR3 length equals 16 residues. V dropped 7 bases and J dropped 1 base, with 19 bases sitting between them. Germline V gene data show CDR1 as SGHAT and CDR2 as FQNNGV. CDR3 bases: TGTGCCAGCACCCACGGAATAACCCCAAGCCAAGAGACCCAGTACTTC. It yields the protein CASTHGITPSQETQYF.

This clonotype turned up a few times. The J gene is TRBJ2-4, the V gene TRBV12-2; the table names TRBD1, a call not compared with the DNA. TRBV12-2 is a recognized pseudogene. The length of the CDR3 is 21 residues. The CDR3 sequence: CASRHPMDTIHQDIAKNIQYF. The CDR3 nucleotides read TGTGCAAGTCGCCACCCGATGGACACCATACACCAAGATATAGCCAAAAACATTCAGTACTTC.

The genes are TRBV6-5 and TRBJ2-4; 8 bases agree with TRBD1. The J segment lost 0 bases and the V segment lost 2 bases, leaving 3 bases of the junction unmatched. CDR3 length: 16 amino acids. Germline V lookup: CDR1 MNHEY, CDR2 SVGAGI. CDR3 DNA sequence: TGTGCCAGCAGTTACGACAGGGGTTTAGCCAAAAACATTCAGTACTTC. It codes for CASSYDRGLAKNIQYF.

The chain links TRBV20-1 to TRBJ1-2, with 7 bases aligning to TRBD1. The CDR3 runs 14 residues. Unmatched junction bases numbered 8, after V lost 2 bases and J lost 5 bases. Germline assignment: CDR1 DFQATT and CDR2 SNEGSKA (reference sequence). CDR3 protein: CSARTGTVTYGYTF. The CDR3 DNA reads TGCAGTGCTAGAACCGGGACAGTTACTTATGGCTACACCTTC.